The subject of this entry is one T cell receptor beta chain. Sequencing was performed with immunoSEQ multiplex PCR; in TCRdb, only in-frame clones are kept and a portion is missing. The data show more than 350,000 clones, 75% to 90% seen once. Everyone who took part was roughly 18 to 95 years old, and they came from about two dozen US areas. Grouping used clinical history reported by participants in a survey and questionnaire. This CDR3 comprises 16 residues. CDR1 and CDR2 from the germline V gene are SGHDT and YYEEEE. V shed 0 bases and J 0 bases; nucleotides not matched to a gene: 3. This specimen comes from a study of blood T cell repertoires in COVID-19. The overall study: There were acute and convalescent COVID-19 samples, and they came from the United States, Italy and Spain. The cDNA or gDNA used as material had been derived from T cells, B-cell-depleted T cells, or PBMCs.

This clonotype originated in a man aged 18 to 29 who had recovered from COVID-19. This chain links TRBV5-6 with TRBJ1-1; 9 nucleotides agree with TRBD1. Sequencing was done on a sample of PBMCs or T cells enriched from blood (not recorded which). In DNA form, the CDR3 reads TGTGCCAGCAGCTTGGCGGGACAGGGAATGAACACTGAAGCTTTCTTT. Translated: CASSLAGQGMNTEAFF.